What follows is one TCR beta chain and its context. Antigen: not known. For TCR beta libraries, roughly 2 micrograms of genomic DNA were obtained from cryopreserved PBMCs. Trimming took 1 base from V and 3 from J, leaving 13 bases between them. Germline V gene lookup returns CDR1 SGHDT and CDR2 YYEEEE. CDR3 length equals 15 residues. These data originate in a study of cytotoxic CD8 clonotypes in ibrutinib-treated CLL. Across the whole study: Among the patients, roughly 12 presented as relapsed/refractory and about 15 as treatment-naive; 17 to 18 showed unmutated IGHV. Study findings and constraints: Samples from sustained-remission and progressing patients were taken at different times. Rising at ibrutinib response, clonality subsequently fell back toward baseline at progression.

Sequenced by immunoSEQ multiplex PCR; TCRdb stores in-frame clones only, minus some. In the table there are some 160,000 clones, about 80% of which are singletons. This TCR derives from a human donor with chronic lymphocytic leukemia. Sequences were derived from PBMCs, sampled after 12 months of ibrutinib treatment. This rearrangement joins TRBV5-6 to TRBJ2-5; no reliable D call. DNA for the CDR3: TGTGCCAGCAGCTTGCTCCAGTCCTTTGAAGAGACCCAGTACTTC. Encoded protein: CASSLLQSFEETQYF.